A single T cell receptor (beta chain) is shown here with its context. Its antigen is still unknown. From RNA transcripts, TCR beta CDR3 regions were amplified. First-round RT-PCR of the TCR CDR3 relied on the HTBI primer set. A single record per CDR3 protein comes from TCRdb applying MiXCR to the multiplex PCR reads. This repertoire shows some 570,000 distinct CDR3 sequences, 14% found once; its top ten account for less than 9%. The sample belongs to a study of T cells in Graves' hyperthyroidism and ophthalmopathy. Study-wide results and caveats: Separation of ophthalmopathy from stable hyperthyroidism was achieved by a 13 V-J model.

The CDR3 extends over 14 amino acids. V lost 7 bases to trimming and J lost 0 bases, with 10 bases between them. Germline values: CDR1 LNHDA, CDR2 SQIVND (reference sequence). The chain uses TRBV19 and TRBJ2-1; weak D call: TRBD2 (5 bases). The sample consisted of blood. The receptor comes from a woman younger than 30 with Graves' ophthalmopathy. The CDR3 loop is CASMLRDSYNEQFF. The CDR3 coding sequence is TGTGCCAGTATGCTTCGGGACTCCTACAATGAGCAGTTCTTC.